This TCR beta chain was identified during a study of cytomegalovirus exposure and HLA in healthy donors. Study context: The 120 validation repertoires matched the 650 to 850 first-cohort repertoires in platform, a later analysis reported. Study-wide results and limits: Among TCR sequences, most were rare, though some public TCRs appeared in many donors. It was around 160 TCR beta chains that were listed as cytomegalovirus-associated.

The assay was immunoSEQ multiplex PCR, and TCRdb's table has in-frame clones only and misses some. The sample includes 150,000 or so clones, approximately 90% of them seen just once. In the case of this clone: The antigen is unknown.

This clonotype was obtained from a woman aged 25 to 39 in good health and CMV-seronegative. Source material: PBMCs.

CDR3 nucleotides: TGTGCCAGCAGCTTGGGAGGGGAAAAACTGTTTTTT. Its translation: CASSLGGEKLFF. The chain recombines TRBV5-4 with TRBJ1-4; D gene unclear. In germline, CDR1 is SGHNT, CDR2 YYREEE (reference sequence). There are 12 residues in the CDR3. V lost 0 bases and J lost 8, with 5 bases in between.